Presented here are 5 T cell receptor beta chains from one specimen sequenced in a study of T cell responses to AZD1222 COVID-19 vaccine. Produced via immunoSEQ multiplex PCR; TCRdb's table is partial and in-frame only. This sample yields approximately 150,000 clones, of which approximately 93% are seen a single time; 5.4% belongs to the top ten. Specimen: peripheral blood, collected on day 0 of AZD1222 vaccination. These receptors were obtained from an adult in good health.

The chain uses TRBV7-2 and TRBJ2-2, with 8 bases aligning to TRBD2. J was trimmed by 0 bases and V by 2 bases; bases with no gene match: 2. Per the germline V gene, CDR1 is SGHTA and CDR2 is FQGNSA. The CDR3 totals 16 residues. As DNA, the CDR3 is TGTGCCAGCAGCTTACAAGCGGGAGCGAACACCGGGGAGCTGTTTTTT. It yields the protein CASSLQAGANTGELFF.

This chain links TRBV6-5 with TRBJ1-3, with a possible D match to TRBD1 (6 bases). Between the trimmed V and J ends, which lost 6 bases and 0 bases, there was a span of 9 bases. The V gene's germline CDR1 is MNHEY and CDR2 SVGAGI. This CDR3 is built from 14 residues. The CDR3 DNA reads TGTGCCAGCAGCACCAGGGGCTCTGGAAACACCATATATTTT. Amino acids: CASSTRGSGNTIYF.

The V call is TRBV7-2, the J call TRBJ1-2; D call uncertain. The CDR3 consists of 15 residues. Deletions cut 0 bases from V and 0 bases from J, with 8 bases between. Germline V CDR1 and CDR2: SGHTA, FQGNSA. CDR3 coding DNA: TGTGCCAGCAGCTTAGCGCTGGGCACTAACTATGGCTACACCTTC. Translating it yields CASSLALGTNYGYTF.

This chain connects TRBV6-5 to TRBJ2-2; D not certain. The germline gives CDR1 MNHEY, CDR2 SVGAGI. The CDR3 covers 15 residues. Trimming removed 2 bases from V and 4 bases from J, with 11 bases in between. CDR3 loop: CASSYQIQITGELFF. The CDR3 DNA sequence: TGTGCCAGCAGTTACCAGATCCAGATCACCGGGGAGCTGTTTTTT.

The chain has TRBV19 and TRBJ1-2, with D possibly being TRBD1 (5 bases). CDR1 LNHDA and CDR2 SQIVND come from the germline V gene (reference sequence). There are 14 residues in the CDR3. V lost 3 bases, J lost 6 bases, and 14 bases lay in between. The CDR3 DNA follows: TGTGCCAGTAGTATCCGCGGACAAGGAGATGGCTACACCTTC. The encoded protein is CASSIRGQGDGYTF.